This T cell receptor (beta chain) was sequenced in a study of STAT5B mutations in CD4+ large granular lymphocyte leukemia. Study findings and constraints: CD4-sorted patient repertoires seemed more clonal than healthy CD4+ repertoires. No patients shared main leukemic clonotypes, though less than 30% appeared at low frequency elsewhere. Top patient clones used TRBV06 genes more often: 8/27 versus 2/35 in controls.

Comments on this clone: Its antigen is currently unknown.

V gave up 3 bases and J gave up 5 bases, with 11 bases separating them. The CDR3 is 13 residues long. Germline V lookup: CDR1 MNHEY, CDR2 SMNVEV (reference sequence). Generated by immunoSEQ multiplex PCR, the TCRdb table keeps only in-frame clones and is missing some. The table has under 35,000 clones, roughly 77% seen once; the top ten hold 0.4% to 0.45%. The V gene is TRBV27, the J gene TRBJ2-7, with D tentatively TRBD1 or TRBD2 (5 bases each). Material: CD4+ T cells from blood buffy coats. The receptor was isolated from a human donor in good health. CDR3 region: CASSLRGAHEQYF. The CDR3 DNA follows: TGTGCCAGCAGTTTGAGGGGAGCCCACGAGCAGTACTTC.